This T cell receptor beta chain was recovered during a study of OX40 agonist ivuxolimab in advanced cancers. Study-wide results and limits: At 0.1 to 3.0 mg/kg and by week 6, CD4+ and CD8+ T cells in the blood had expanded clonally.

In the case of this clone: The target antigen is unknown.

Germline-derived CDR1 and CDR2 are SGHVS and FQNEAQ. The CDR3 covers 14 residues. V was cut by 5 bases and J by 2 bases, with 11 bases left in between. Only in-frame clones appear in the TCRdb table, and some are missing; sequencing was by immunoSEQ multiplex PCR. This sample has over 10,000 clones, with about 85% found just once. The sequence was obtained from an adult with an advanced solid tumor such as melanoma, head and neck, liver or kidney cancer. The rearrangement uses TRBV7-8 and TRBJ2-3; either TRBD1 or TRBD2 may supply D (5 bases each). Here the sequenced sample was CD4+ or CD8+ T cells sorted from blood, taken in a trial of the OX40 agonist ivuxolimab. CDR3: CASSLPGTTDTQYF. CDR3 coding DNA: TGTGCCAGCAGCCTTCCGGGGACCACAGATACGCAGTATTTT.